This T cell receptor (beta chain) originates from a study of T-cell reconstitution after alpha-beta-depleted transplantation in children. This clonotype was observed a handful of times. Preparation of the TCRbeta library involved a method that used unique molecular identifiers. In TCRdb, the PCR reads were re-called with MiXCR into one record per CDR3 protein. The table has about 980,000 distinct CDR3 sequences, roughly 29% seen once. This clonotype was sampled from a boy under two years old who had a stem cell transplant for SCID, so the T cells may come from the graft donor. Sequences were derived from PBMCs, mostly from graft donor cells, sampled 360 days after TCRalphabeta/CD19-depleted stem cell transplant.

The CDR3 coding sequence is TGTGCCAGCAGCTTAATAGGTTTGGCGGAGCTGTTTTTT. It is translated as CASSLIGLAELFF. This chain connects TRBV7-9 to TRBJ2-2; no firm D call. The CDR3 has 13 amino acids. Per the germline V gene, CDR1 is SEHNR and CDR2 is FQNEAQ (reference sequence). The V and J ends lost 2 bases and 10 bases respectively, with 11 bases between them.